This T cell receptor beta chain was captured by sequencing in a study of blood T cell repertoires in COVID-19. Study-level information: COVID-19 samples from acute and convalescent phases originated in the United States, Italy and Spain.

In the authors' workflow: Amplification with reference gene primers provided the estimates of nucleated cell counts. Profiled with immunoSEQ multiplex PCR; TCRdb holds only in-frame clones, not every one. V, J and clone size reflect that table, while D and trimming were determined from the DNA. This table has 200,000 to 250,000 clones, over 75% appearing once. Germline V lookup: CDR1 SGHRS, CDR2 YFSETQ. V lost 7 bases, J lost 6 bases, and 10 bases lay in between. The CDR3 has 11 amino acids. The chain carries TRBV5-1 and TRBJ1-1; tentatively, D is TRBD1 (5 bases). The sequenced sample consisted of PBMCs or T cells enriched from blood (not recorded which). The TCR originated in a woman aged 55-70 years who had recovered from COVID-19. The CDR3 DNA is TGCGCCAGCTCGGGGGATTCTGAAGCTTTCTTT. Amino acids: CASSGDSEAFF.